Below, 12 T cell receptor beta chains from the same sample are listed, as sequenced in a study of technical replicates of blood from four donors. The table came from immunoSEQ multiplex PCR; TCRdb's copy has only in-frame clones and leaves some out. The sample lists 45,000 to 60,000 clones, roughly 89% occurring once. Sequencing input: PBMCs. The receptor source for this set is a human donor in good health. Some clones in this sample may be carry-over from other donors' samples.

V gene TRBV6-5 combines with J gene TRBJ2-5, with D possibly being TRBD2 (5 bases). V was trimmed by 10 bases and J by 3 bases, leaving 15 bases between them. CDR1 MNHEY and CDR2 SVGAGI come from the germline V gene. The CDR3 length is 13 residues. Here the CDR3 reads CATAGGLKETQYF. In DNA, the CDR3 is TGTGCCACCGCGGGTGGCTTGAAAGAGACCCAGTACTTC.

The DNA of the CDR3 is TGTGCCAGCTCACCTAATCCAGGGCTCTCCGAGCAGTACTTC. This codes for CASSPNPGLSEQYF. This chain connects TRBV18 to TRBJ2-7; TRBD1 is a possible D gene (5 bases). The CDR3 spans 14 residues. The germline CDR1 and CDR2 sequences are KGHSH and LQKENI. V was trimmed by 3 bases and J by 6 bases, leaving 15 bases between them.

This clone was counted once. This sequence joins TRBV18 and TRBJ2-4, with a tentative D call TRBD1 (5 bases). This CDR3 is built from 15 residues. CDR1 and CDR2 from the germline V gene are KGHSH and LQKENI. With 2 bases removed from V and 5 bases from J, the gap between germline ends came to 13 bases. CDR3 amino acids: CASSPYDSIENIQYF. The CDR3 coding sequence is TGTGCCAGCTCACCATATGACAGTATCGAAAACATTCAGTACTTC.

The gene calls are TRBV7-2 and TRBJ1-1, with D uncertain. Trimming left V 1 base short and J 10 bases short, with 16 bases between. CDR1 SGHTA and CDR2 FQGNSA come from the germline V gene. The CDR3 consists of 14 residues. CDR3 protein: CASSLGAVTTLAFF. The CDR3, as DNA: TGTGCCAGCAGCTTAGGGGCAGTGACTACCCTAGCTTTCTTT.

The V and J genes are TRBV9 and TRBJ1-5; possible D gene TRBD1, 5 bases. V dropped 3 bases and J dropped 3 bases, with 10 bases sitting between them. This CDR3 is built from 14 residues. The germline V gene has CDR1 SGDLS and CDR2 YYNGEE. The CDR3, as DNA: TGTGCCAGCAGCGCTCAGGGTAACAATCAGCCCCAGCATTTT. Amino acids: CASSAQGNNQPQHF.

This clone was counted a few times. The gene calls are TRBV30 and TRBJ1-2; D is undetermined. Germline V gene lookup returns CDR1 GTSNPN and CDR2 SVGIG (reference sequence). The V and J ends lost 2 bases and 6 bases respectively, with 13 bases between them. The CDR3 is 13 residues long. CDR3 region: CAWSPRHDDGYTF. The CDR3, as DNA: TGTGCCTGGAGTCCCAGACATGACGATGGCTACACCTTC.

The rearrangement links TRBV5-4 to TRBJ1-5, with 10 nucleotides matching TRBD1. The germline gives CDR1 SGHNT, CDR2 YYREEE (reference sequence). J was trimmed by 1 base and V by 4 bases; bases with no gene match: 2. The CDR3 is made up of 15 amino acids. DNA for the CDR3: TGTGCCAGCAGCCGGGGACAGGGGAGCAATCAGCCCCAGCATTTT. The encoded protein is CASSRGQGSNQPQHF.

V usage is TRBV6-5 and J usage is TRBJ2-3; 9 nucleotides align to TRBD2. This CDR3 spans 15 amino acids. Germline CDR1 is MNHEY and CDR2 is SVGAGI. With V trimmed by 4 bases and J by 6 bases, 8 bases remained unmatched. The CDR3 bases are TGTGCCAGCAGTTCCTTACTAGCGGGTACTGATACGCAGTATTTT. This translates into CASSSLLAGTDTQYF.

The chain recombines TRBV18 with TRBJ2-7; 8 nucleotides line up with TRBD2. The CDR3 contains 14 residues. Germline loops: CDR1 KGHSH, CDR2 LQKENI. Germline trimming cut 3 bases from V and 2 bases from J; bases unmatched to any gene: 3. CDR3 protein: CASSPWTSPYEQYF. The CDR3 coding sequence is TGTGCCAGCTCACCTTGGACTAGCCCCTACGAGCAGTACTTC.

The rearrangement uses TRBV7-2 and TRBJ2-3; 7 positions match TRBD2. V shed 2 bases, J shed 4 bases, and the junction held 0 bases outside the gene matches. The CDR3 consists of 13 residues. Per germline, CDR1 SGHTA and CDR2 FQGNSA. The CDR3: CASSLLAADTQYF. For the CDR3, the DNA is TGTGCCAGCAGCTTACTAGCGGCAGATACGCAGTATTTT.

The J gene is TRBJ1-4, the V gene TRBV7-2; D may be TRBD1 (6 bases). Trimming pared 1 base from V and 3 bases from J, leaving 9 bases between. The CDR3 loop spans 15 amino acids. Germline V lookup: CDR1 SGHTA, CDR2 FQGNSA. This CDR3 reads CASSLDRVANEKLFF. The CDR3, as DNA: TGTGCCAGCAGCTTAGACAGGGTCGCTAATGAAAAACTGTTTTTT.

V and J are TRBV4-1 and TRBJ1-2; D gene unclear. Trimming took off 3 bases at V and 7 bases at J, with 18 bases between the two ends. Per germline, CDR1 MGHRA and CDR2 YSYEKL. CDR3 size: 15 residues. The CDR3, as DNA: TGCGCCAGCAGCCACTCCGGGAATACGGGCGGTGGCTACACCTTC. It translates to CASSHSGNTGGGYTF.